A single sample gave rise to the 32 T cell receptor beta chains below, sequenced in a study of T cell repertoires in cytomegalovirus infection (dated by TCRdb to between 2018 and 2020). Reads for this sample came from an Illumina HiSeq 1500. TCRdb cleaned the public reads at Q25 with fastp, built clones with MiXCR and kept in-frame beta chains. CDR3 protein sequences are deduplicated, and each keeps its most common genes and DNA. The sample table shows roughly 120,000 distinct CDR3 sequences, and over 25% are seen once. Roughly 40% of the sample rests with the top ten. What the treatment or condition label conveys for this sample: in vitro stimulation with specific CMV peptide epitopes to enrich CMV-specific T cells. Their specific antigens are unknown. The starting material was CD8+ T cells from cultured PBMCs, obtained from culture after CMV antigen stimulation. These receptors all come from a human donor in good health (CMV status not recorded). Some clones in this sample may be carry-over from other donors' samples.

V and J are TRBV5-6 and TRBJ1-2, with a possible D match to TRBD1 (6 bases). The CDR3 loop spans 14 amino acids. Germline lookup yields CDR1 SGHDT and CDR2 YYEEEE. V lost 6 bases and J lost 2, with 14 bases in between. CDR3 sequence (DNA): TGTGCCAGCAACCTACAGGGCTGGAACTATGGCTACACCTTC. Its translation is CASNLQGWNYGYTF.

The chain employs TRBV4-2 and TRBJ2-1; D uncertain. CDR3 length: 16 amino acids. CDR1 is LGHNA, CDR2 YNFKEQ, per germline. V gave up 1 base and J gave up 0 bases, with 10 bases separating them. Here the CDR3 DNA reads TGTGCCAGCAGCCAAGTAGGCAGCCACTCCTACAATGAGCAGTTCTTC. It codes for CASSQVGSHSYNEQFF.

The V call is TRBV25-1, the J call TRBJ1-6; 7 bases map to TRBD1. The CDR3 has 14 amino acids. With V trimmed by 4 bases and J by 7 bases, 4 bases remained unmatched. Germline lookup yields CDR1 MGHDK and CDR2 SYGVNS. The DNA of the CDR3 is TGTGCCAGCAGTGGATACAGGGGCAATTCACCCCTCCACTTT. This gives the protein CASSGYRGNSPLHF. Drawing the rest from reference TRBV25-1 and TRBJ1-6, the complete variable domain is EADIYQTPRYLVIGTGKKITLECSQTMGHDKMYWYQQDPGMELHLIHYSYGVNSTEKGDLSSESTVSRIRTEHFPLTLESARPSHTSQYLCASSGYRGNSPLHFGNGTRLTVT.

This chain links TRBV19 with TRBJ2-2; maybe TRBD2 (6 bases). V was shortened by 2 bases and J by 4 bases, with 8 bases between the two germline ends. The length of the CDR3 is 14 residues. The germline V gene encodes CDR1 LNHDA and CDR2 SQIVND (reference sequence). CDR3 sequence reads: CASSIWEATGELFF. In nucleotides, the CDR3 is TGTGCCAGTAGTATATGGGAGGCCACCGGGGAGCTGTTTTTT.

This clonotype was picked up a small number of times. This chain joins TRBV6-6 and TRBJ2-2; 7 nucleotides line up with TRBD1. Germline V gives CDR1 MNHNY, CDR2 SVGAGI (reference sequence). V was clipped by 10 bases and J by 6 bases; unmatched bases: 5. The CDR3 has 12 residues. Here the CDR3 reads CATLTGPGELFF. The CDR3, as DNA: TGTGCCACCCTGACAGGGCCCGGGGAGCTGTTTTTT.

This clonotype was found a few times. The CDR3 DNA sequence: TGCAGTGCTAGAGATACTTCCGAAGGGACAGGGGAACCCTACGAGCAGTACTTC. It encodes CSARDTSEGTGEPYEQYF. The chain joins TRBV20-1 to TRBJ2-7; 10 bases are a match to TRBD1. CDR3 length equals 18 residues. J gave up 2 bases and V 0 bases, and 13 bases lay outside the gene matches. Germline V gene sequence: CDR1 DFQATT, CDR2 SNEGSKA (reference sequence).

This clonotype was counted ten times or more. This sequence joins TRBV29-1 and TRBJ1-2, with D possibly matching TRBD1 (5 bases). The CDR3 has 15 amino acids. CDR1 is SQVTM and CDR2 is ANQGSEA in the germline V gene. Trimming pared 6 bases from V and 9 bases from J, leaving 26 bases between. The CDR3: CSVQKRDGRGISYTF. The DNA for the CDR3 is TGCAGCGTCCAGAAGAGGGACGGACGGGGGATTAGCTACACCTTC.

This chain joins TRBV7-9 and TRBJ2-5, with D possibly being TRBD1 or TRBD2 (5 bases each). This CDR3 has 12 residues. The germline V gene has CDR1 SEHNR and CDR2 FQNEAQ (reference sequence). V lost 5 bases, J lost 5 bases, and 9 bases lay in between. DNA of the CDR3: TGTGCCAGCAGCGGGGGAGTGGAGACCCAGTACTTC. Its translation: CASSGGVETQYF.

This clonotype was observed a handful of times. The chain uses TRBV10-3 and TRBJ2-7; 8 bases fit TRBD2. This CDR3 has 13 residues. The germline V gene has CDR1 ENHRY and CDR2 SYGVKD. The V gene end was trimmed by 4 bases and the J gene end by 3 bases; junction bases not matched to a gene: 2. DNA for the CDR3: TGTGCCATCAGTGGCCGGGGGGGCTACGAGCAGTACTTC. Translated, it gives CAISGRGGYEQYF.

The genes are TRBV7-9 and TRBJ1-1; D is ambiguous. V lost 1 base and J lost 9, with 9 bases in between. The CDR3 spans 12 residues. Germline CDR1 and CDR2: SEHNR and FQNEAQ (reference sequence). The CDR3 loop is CASSLGGSQAFF. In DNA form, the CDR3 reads TGTGCCAGCAGCTTAGGTGGTAGTCAAGCTTTCTTT.

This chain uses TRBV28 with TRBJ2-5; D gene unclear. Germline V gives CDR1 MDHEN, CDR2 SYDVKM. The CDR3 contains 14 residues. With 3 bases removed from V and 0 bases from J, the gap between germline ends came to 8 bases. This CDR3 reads CASSFRSYQETQYF. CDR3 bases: TGTGCCAGCAGTTTTAGGAGCTACCAAGAGACCCAGTACTTC.

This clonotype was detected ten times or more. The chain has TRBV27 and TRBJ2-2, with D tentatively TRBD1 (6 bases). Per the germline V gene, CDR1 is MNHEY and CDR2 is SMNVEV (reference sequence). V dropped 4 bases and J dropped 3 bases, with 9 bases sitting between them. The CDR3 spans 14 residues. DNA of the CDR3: TGTGCCAGCAGTTCAAGACAGGACACCGGGGAGCTGTTTTTT. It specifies CASSSRQDTGELFF.

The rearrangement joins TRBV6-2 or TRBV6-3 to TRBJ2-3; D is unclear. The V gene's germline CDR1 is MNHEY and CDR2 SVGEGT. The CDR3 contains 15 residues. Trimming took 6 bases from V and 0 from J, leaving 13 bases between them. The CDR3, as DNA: TGTGCCAGCAGCCGCCCGGTTGGGAGCACAGATACGCAGTATTTT. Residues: CASSRPVGSTDTQYF.

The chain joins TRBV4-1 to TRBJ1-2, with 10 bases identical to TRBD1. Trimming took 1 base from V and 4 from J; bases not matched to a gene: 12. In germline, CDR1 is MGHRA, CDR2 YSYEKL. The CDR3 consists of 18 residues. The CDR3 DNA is TGCGCCAGCAGCCAAGGGCCGGGACAGGGGAGCCTTAGCTATGGCTACACCTTC. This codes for CASSQGPGQGSLSYGYTF.

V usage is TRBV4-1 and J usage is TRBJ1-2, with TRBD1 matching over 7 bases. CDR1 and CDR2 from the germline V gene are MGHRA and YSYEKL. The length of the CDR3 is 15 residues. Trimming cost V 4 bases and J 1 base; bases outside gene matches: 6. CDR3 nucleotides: TGCGCCAGCAGCCCGGGACAGAACAGTAACTATGGCTACACCTTC. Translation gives CASSPGQNSNYGYTF.

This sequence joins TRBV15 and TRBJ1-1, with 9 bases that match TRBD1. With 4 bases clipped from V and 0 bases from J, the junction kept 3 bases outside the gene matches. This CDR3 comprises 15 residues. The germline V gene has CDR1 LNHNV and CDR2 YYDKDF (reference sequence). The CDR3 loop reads CATSTHRGLNTEAFF. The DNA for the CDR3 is TGTGCCACCAGCACCCACAGGGGGCTGAACACTGAAGCTTTCTTT.

Written as DNA, the CDR3 is TGTGCCAGCAGTTCGGAGGTGTGGACTGAAGCTTTCTTT. Protein product: CASSSEVWTEAFF. This chain uses TRBV27 with TRBJ1-1, with no clear D. There are 13 residues in the CDR3. CDR1 and CDR2 from the germline V gene are MNHEY and SMNVEV (reference sequence). The V gene lost 4 bases and the J gene lost 5 bases, with 11 bases spanning the gap.

CDR3 region: CASSYAVSNQPQHF. Written as DNA, the CDR3 is TGTGCCAGCAGTTACGCAGTAAGCAATCAGCCCCAGCATTTT. The chain recombines TRBV6-6 with TRBJ1-5; no reliable D call. The germline V gene has CDR1 MNHNY and CDR2 SVGAGI (reference sequence). The CDR3 is 14 residues long. The V end was cut by 2 bases, the J end by 1 base, with 6 bases between.

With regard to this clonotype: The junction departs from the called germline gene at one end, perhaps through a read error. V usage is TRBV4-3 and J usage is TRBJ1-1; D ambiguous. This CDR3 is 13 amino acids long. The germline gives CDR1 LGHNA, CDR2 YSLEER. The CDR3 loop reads CASSKDENTEAFF. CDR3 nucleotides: TGCGCCAGCAGCAAAGATGAAAACACTGAAGCTTTCTTT.

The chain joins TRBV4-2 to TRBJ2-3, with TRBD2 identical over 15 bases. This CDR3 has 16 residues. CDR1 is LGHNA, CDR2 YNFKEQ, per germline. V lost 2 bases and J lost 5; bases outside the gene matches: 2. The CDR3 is CASSQRTSGGVDTQYF. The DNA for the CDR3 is TGTGCCAGCAGCCAAAGGACTAGCGGGGGGGTAGATACGCAGTATTTT.

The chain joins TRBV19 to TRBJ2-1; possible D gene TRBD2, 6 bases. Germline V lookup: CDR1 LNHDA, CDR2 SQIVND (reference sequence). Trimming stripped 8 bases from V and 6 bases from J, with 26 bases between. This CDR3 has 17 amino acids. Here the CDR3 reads CASDDVTSGRDSNEQFF. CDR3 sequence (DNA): TGTGCCAGTGATGATGTGACGTCGGGCAGGGACTCCAATGAGCAGTTCTTC.

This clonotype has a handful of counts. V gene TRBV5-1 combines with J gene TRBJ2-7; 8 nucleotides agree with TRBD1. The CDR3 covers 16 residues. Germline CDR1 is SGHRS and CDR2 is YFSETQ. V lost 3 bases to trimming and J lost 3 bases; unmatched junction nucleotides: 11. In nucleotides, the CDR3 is TGCGCCAGCAGCTGGATGACAGGGGCCGGCGGCTACGAGCAGTACTTC. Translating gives CASSWMTGAGGYEQYF.

In nucleotides, the CDR3 is TGTGCCAGCGAAGGGGAACGCGGGATGGCTTTCTTT. Translating it yields CASEGERGMAFF. The genes are TRBV2 and TRBJ1-1, with D perhaps TRBD1 (5 bases). Per the germline V gene, CDR1 is SNHLY and CDR2 is FYNNEI. V was shortened by 8 bases and J by 11 bases, with 18 bases between the two germline ends. CDR3 length equals 12 residues.

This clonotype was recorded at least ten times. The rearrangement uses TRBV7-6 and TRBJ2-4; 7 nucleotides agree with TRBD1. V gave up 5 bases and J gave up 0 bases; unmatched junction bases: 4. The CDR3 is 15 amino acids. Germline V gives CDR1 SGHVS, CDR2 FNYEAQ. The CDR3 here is CASSATGLAKNIQYF. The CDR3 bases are TGTGCCAGCAGCGCGACAGGGCTAGCCAAAAACATTCAGTACTTC.

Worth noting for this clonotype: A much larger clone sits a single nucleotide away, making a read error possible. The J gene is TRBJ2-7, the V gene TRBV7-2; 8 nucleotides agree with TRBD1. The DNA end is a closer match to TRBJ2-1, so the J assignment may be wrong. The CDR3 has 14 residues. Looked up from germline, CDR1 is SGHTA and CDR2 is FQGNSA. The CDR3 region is CASSLGAGGYEQFF. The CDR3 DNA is TGTGCCAGCAGCTTAGGGGCAGGGGGCTACGAGCAGTTCTTC.

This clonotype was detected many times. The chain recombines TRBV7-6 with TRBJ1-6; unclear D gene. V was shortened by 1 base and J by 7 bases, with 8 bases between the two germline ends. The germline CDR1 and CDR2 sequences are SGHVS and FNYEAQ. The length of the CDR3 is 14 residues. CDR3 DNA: TGTGCCAGCAGCTTAGACGGGCTGAATTCACCCCTCCACTTT. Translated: CASSLDGLNSPLHF.

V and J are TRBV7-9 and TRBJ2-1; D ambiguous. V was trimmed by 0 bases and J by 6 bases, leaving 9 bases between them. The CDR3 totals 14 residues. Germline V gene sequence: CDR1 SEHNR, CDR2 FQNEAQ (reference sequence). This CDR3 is CASSLAGPGNEQFF. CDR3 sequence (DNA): TGTGCCAGCAGCTTAGCAGGCCCGGGCAATGAGCAGTTCTTC.

The CDR3 bases are TGTGCTAGTGGTAACTTTCGACAGGGGTTTTCCTACGAGCAGTACTTC. This gives the protein CASGNFRQGFSYEQYF. This rearrangement joins TRBV12-5 to TRBJ2-7; TRBD1 matches 8 bases. The CDR3 runs to 16 residues. The germline CDR1 and CDR2 sequences are LGHNT and FRNRAP. V trimming: 5 bases; J trimming: 1 base; junction bases outside the gene matches: 10.

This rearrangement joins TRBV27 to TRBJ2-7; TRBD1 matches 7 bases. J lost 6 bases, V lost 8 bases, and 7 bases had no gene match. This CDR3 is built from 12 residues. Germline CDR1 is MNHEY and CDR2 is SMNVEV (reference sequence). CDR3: CASQTGNREQYF. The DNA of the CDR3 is TGTGCCAGCCAGACAGGGAATCGCGAGCAGTACTTC.

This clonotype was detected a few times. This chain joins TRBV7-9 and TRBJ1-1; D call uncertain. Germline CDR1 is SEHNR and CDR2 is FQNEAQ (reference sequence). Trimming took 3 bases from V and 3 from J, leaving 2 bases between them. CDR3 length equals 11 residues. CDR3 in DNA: TGTGCCAGCAGCTTCGACACTGAAGCTTTCTTT. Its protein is CASSFDTEAFF.

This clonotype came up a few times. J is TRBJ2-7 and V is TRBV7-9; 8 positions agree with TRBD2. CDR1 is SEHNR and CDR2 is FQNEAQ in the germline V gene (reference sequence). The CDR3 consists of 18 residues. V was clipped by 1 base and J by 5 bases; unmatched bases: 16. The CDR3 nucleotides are TGTGCCAGCAGCTTAGGATCCTCGACGCGGGGGGTATCCCACGAGCAGTACTTC. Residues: CASSLGSSTRGVSHEQYF.

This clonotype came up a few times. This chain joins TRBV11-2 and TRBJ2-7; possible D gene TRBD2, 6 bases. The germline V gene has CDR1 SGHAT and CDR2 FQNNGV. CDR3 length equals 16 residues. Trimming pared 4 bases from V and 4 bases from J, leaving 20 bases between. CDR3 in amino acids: CASSSRSGTEMYEQYF. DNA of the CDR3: TGTGCCAGCAGCTCTCGATCCGGGACTGAAATGTACGAGCAGTACTTC.